This T cell receptor (beta chain) was recorded in a study of control samples from healthy donors and cancer patients. Profiling relied on immunoSEQ multiplex PCR, and the TCRdb table lists in-frame clones only, not all of them. The sample lists tens of thousands of clones, roughly 86% occurring once. V shed 0 bases, J shed 4 bases, and the junction held 4 bases outside the gene matches. This CDR3 is 15 amino acids long. Germline CDR1 and CDR2: MNHEY and SMNVEV (reference sequence). The sequence came from a man aged 45-65 years in good health. The specimen was blood. This chain uses TRBV27 with TRBJ1-2, with TRBD1 matching over 8 bases. The CDR3: CASSLSPGGFYGYTF. In DNA form, the CDR3 reads TGTGCCAGCAGTTTATCACCAGGGGGCTTCTATGGCTACACCTTC.